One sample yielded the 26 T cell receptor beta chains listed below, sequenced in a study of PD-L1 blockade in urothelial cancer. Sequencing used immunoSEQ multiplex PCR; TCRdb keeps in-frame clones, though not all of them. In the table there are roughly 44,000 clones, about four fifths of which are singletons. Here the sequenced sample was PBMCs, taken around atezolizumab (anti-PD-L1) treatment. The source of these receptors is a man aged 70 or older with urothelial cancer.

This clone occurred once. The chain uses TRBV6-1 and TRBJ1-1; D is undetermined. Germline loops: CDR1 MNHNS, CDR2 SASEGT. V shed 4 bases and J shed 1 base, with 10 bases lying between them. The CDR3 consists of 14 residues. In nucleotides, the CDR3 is TGTGCCAGCAGTGTCAAGAGAGCGAACACTGAAGCTTTCTTT. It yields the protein CASSVKRANTEAFF.

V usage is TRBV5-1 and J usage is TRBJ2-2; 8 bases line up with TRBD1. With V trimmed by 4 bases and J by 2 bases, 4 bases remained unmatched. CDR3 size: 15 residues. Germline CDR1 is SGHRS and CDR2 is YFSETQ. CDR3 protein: CASSVGQANTGELFF. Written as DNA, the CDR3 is TGCGCCAGCAGCGTGGGACAGGCTAACACCGGGGAGCTGTTTTTT.

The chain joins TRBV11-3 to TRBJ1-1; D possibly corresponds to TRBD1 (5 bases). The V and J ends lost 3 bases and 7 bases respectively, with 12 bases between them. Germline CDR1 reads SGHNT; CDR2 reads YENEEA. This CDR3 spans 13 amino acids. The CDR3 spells CASSLGRASEAFF. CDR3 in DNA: TGTGCCAGCAGCTTGGGCAGGGCCAGTGAAGCTTTCTTT.

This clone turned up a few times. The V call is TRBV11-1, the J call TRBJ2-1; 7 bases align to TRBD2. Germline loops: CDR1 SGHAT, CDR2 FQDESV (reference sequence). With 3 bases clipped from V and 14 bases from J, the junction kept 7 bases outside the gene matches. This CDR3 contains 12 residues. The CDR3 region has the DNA TGTGCCAGCAGCTTCGCGCGGGAGAGGGAGTTCTTC. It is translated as CASSFAREREFF.

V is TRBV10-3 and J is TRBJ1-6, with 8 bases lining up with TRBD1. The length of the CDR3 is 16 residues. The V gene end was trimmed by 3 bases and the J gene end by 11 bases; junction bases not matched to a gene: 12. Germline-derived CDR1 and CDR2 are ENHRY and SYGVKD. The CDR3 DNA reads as TGTGCCATCAGTGAAAGGACAGGGAGGGAAGGCACACCCCTCCACTTT. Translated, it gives CAISERTGREGTPLHF.

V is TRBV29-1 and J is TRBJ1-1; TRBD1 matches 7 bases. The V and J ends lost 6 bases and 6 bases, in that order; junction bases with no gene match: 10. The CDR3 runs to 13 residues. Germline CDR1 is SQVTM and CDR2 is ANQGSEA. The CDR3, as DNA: TGCAGCGTAAGGGACAGTCGGTTCCCTGAAGCTTTCTTT. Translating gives CSVRDSRFPEAFF.

For the CDR3, the DNA is TGTGCCAGCAGCCTTAGCGGGGCCTTCTCTGGGGCTACGCAGTATTTT. Protein sequence: CASSLSGAFSGATQYF. The rearrangement links TRBV28 to TRBJ2-3; 8 bases are shared with TRBD2. This CDR3 contains 16 residues. The germline V gene has CDR1 MDHEN and CDR2 SYDVKM. V shed 6 bases and J 8 bases; nucleotides not matched to a gene: 16.

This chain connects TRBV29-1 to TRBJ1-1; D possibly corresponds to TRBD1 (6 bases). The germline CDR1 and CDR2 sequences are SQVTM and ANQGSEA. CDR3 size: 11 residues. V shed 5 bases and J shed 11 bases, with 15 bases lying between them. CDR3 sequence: CSVRVGRGAFF. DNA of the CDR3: TGCAGCGTTAGGGTGGGCAGGGGCGCTTTCTTT.

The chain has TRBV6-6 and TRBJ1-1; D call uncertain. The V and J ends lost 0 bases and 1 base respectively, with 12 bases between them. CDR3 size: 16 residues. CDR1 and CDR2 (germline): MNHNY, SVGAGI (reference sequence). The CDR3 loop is CASSYSPGGSNTEAFF. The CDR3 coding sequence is TGTGCCAGCAGTTACTCGCCTGGCGGCTCGAACACTGAAGCTTTCTTT.

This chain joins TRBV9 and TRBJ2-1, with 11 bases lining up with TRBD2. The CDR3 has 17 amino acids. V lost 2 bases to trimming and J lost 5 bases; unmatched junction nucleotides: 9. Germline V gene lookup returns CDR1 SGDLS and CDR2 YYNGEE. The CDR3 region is CASSVYSGRGPHNEQFF. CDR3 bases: TGTGCCAGCAGCGTCTATAGCGGGAGGGGGCCCCACAATGAGCAGTTCTTC.

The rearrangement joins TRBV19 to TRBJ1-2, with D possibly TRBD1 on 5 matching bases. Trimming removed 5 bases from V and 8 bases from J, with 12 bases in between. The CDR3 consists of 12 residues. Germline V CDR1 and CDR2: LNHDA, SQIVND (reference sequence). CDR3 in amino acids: CASSGGASGYTF. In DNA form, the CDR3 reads TGTGCCAGTAGTGGAGGGGCGAGCGGCTACACCTTC.

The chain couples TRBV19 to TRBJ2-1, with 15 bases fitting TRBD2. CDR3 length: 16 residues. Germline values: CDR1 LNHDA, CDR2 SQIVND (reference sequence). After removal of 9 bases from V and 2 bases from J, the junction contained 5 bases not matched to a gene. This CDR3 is CASGTSGRFPYNEQFF. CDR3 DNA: TGTGCCAGCGGGACTAGCGGGAGGTTTCCCTACAATGAGCAGTTCTTC.

This CDR3 is CASSPRDSGGEQYF. The CDR3 bases are TGTGCCAGCAGTCCCCGGGACTCTGGTGGCGAGCAGTACTTC. The chain links TRBV25-1 to TRBJ2-7; D is possibly TRBD2 (6 bases). Germline V gene lookup returns CDR1 MGHDK and CDR2 SYGVNS. The CDR3 spans 14 residues. V dropped 5 bases and J dropped 6 bases, with 17 bases sitting between them.

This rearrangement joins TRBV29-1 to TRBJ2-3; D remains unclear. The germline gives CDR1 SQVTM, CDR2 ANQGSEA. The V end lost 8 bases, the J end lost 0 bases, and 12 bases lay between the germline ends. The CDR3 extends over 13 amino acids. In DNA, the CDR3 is TGCAGCATCACCCGGTCTAGCACAGATACGCAGTATTTT. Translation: CSITRSSTDTQYF.

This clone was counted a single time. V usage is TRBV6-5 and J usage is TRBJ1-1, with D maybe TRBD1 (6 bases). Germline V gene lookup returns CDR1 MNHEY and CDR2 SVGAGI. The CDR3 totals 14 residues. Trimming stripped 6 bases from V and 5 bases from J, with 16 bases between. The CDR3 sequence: CASRTGILNTEAFF. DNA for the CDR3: TGTGCCAGCAGAACAGGGATTTTAAATACTGAAGCTTTCTTT.

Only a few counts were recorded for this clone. CDR3 in DNA: TGTGCCATCAGCTCAGGGGGGGAGACCCAGTACTTC. It codes for CAISSGGETQYF. This chain uses TRBV10-3 with TRBJ2-5, with D maybe TRBD1 (7 bases). V lost 6 bases and J 5 bases, leaving 10 bases between the germline ends. The CDR3 length is 12 residues. Looked up from germline, CDR1 is ENHRY and CDR2 is SYGVKD.

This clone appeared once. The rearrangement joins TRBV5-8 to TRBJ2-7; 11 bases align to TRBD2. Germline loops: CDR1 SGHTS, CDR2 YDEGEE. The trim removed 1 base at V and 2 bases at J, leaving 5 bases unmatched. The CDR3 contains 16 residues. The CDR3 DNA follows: TGTGCCAGCAGCTTGCGAGCTAGCGGGAGGACCTACGAGCAGTACTTC. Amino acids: CASSLRASGRTYEQYF.

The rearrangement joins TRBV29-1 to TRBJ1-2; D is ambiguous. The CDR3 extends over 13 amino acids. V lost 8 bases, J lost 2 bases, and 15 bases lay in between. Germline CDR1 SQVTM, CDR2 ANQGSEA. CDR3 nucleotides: TGCAGCTTGGCTGAGGGTGGCAACTATGGCTACACCTTC. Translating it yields CSLAEGGNYGYTF. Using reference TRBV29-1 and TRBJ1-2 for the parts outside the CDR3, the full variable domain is SAVISQKPSRDICQRGTSLTIQCQVDSQVTMMFWYRQQPGQSLTLIATANQGSEATYESGFVIDKFPISRPNLTFSTLTVSNMSPEDSSIYLCSLAEGGNYGYTFGSGTRLTVV.

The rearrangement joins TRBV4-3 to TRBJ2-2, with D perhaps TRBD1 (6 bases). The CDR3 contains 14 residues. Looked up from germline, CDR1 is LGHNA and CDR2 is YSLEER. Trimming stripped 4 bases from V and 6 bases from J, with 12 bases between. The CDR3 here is CASSLRQVAGELFF. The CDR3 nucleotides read TGCGCCAGCAGCCTTAGACAGGTGGCCGGGGAGCTGTTTTTT.

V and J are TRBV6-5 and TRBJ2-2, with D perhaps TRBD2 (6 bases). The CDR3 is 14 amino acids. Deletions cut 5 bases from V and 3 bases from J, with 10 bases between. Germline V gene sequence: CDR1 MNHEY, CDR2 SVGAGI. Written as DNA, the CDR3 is TGTGCCAGCAGTCGAGGAGGGGACACCGGGGAGCTGTTTTTT. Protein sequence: CASSRGGDTGELFF.

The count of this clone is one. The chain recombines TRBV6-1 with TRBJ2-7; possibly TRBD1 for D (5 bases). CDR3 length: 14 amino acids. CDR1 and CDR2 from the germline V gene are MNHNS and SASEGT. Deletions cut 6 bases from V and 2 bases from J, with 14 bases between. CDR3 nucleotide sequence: TGTGCCAGCAGAAGGGGTGGTTGGACCTACGAGCAGTACTTC. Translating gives CASRRGGWTYEQYF.

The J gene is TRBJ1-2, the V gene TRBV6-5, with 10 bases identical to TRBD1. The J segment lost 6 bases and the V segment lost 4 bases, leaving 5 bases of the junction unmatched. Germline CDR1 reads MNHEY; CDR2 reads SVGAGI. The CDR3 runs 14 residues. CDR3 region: CASSSDRGRNGYTF. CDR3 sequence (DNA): TGTGCCAGCAGTTCCGACAGGGGGCGAAATGGCTACACCTTC.

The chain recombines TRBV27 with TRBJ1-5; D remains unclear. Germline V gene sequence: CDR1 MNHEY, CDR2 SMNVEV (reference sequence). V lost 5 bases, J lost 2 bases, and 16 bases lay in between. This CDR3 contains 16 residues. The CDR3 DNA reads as TGTGCCAGCAGTATTAGAGGGTATGAAGGCAATCAGCCCCAGCATTTT. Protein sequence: CASSIRGYEGNQPQHF.

The CDR3 reads CASNPPLAENTGELFF. DNA of the CDR3: TGTGCCAGCAATCCCCCGCTAGCGGAGAACACCGGGGAGCTGTTTTTT. J is TRBJ2-2 and V is TRBV28; 7 positions match TRBD2. V lost 7 bases, J lost 1 base, and 9 bases stayed unmatched. CDR1 is MDHEN, CDR2 SYDVKM, per germline. The CDR3 is made up of 16 amino acids.

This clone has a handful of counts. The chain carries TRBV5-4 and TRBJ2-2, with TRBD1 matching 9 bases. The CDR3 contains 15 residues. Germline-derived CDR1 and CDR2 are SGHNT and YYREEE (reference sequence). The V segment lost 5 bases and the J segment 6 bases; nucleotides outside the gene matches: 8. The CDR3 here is CASRIQGAGAGELFF. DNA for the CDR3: TGTGCCAGCAGGATACAGGGGGCTGGGGCCGGGGAGCTGTTTTTT.

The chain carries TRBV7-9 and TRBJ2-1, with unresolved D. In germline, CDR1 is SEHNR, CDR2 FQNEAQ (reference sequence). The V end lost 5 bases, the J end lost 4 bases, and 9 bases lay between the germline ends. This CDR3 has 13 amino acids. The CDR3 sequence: CASSPSPYNEQFF. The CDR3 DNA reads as TGTGCCAGCAGCCCGAGCCCTTACAATGAGCAGTTCTTC.